The 29 T cell receptor beta chains reported below all come from one sample, sequenced in a study of T cells in Graves' hyperthyroidism and ophthalmopathy (dated by TCRdb to about 2019). Library generation was performed with multiplex PCR. Data came from an Illumina HiSeq 2000. TCR beta CDR3 regions were amplified from RNA transcripts. The TCR CDR3 was subjected to a first round of RT-PCR using the HTBI primer set and the Qiagen OneStep RT-PCR kit. TCRdb trimmed the raw reads at Q25, called clones with MiXCR and kept productive beta chains. Each record represents a unique CDR3 protein, reported with the most common genes and DNA among its rows. The sample profile shows nearly 600,000 distinct CDR3 sequences; 12% to 15% of them were found once. Around 7% of the sample comes from the top ten. Sequenced: blood. The receptors were gathered from a woman younger than 30 with Graves' ophthalmopathy.

This clonotype was observed many times. The chain has TRBV6-2 or TRBV6-3 and TRBJ2-7; TRBD1 aligns across 7 bases. The CDR3 is 16 residues long. V was pared by 2 bases and J by 2 bases, with 9 bases of the junction left unmatched. Germline CDR1 MNHEY, CDR2 SVGEGT. CDR3 sequence: CASSYPRYDRAYEQYF. For the CDR3, the DNA is TGTGCCAGCAGTTACCCGCGATATGACAGGGCCTACGAGCAGTACTTC.

A few counts support this clonotype. V and J are TRBV27 and TRBJ1-1, with D possibly matching TRBD1 (6 bases). Germline CDR1 MNHEY, CDR2 SMNVEV (reference sequence). Deletions cut 2 bases from V and 5 bases from J, with 12 bases between. CDR3 length equals 14 residues. CDR3 in amino acids: CASSLRGVRTEAFF. The CDR3 nucleotides are TGTGCCAGCAGTTTAAGGGGGGTGAGGACTGAAGCTTTCTTT.

This clonotype occurred many times. Here the CDR3 reads CASPRGGGHVSGNTIYF. The CDR3 region has the DNA TGTGCCAGCCCTCGAGGGGGAGGGCATGTGTCTGGAAACACCATATATTTT. The J gene is TRBJ1-3, the V gene TRBV28, with a possible D match to TRBD1 (6 bases). Trimming removed 8 bases from V and 1 base from J, with 21 bases in between. CDR1 is MDHEN, CDR2 SYDVKM, per germline. The CDR3 totals 17 residues.

This clonotype was picked up many times. This rearrangement joins TRBV20-1 to TRBJ1-1; D is ambiguous. V was cut by 7 bases and J by 0 bases, with 12 bases left in between. From germline, CDR1 is DFQATT and CDR2 SNEGSKA (reference sequence). This CDR3 has 13 amino acids. The CDR3 protein is CSVYRAMNTEAFF. The CDR3 DNA follows: TGCAGTGTGTACCGGGCAATGAACACTGAAGCTTTCTTT.

This clonotype was detected ten times or more. The V gene is TRBV5-1, the J gene TRBJ2-7, with no clear D. Germline V CDR1 and CDR2: SGHRS, YFSETQ. Trimming pared 0 bases from V and 4 bases from J, leaving 11 bases between. The CDR3 contains 14 residues. The CDR3 reads CASSLDPQIYEQYF. The CDR3 DNA follows: TGCGCCAGCAGCTTGGATCCACAAATTTACGAGCAGTACTTC.

This clonotype was seen a handful of times. J is TRBJ2-5 and V is TRBV2; D is ambiguous. This CDR3 is built from 14 residues. Germline V lookup: CDR1 SNHLY, CDR2 FYNNEI. The germline V and J ends were trimmed by 5 bases and 7 bases, with 17 bases remaining between them. The chain's CDR3 is CASSYAPNVVTQYF. The CDR3 nucleotides read TGTGCCAGCAGTTATGCCCCTAACGTTGTGACCCAGTACTTC.

This clonotype was counted at least ten times. V usage is TRBV30 and J usage is TRBJ2-2, with D unresolved. The CDR3 contains 13 residues. Germline-derived CDR1 and CDR2 are GTSNPN and SVGIG (reference sequence). With 5 bases removed from V and 0 bases from J, the gap between germline ends came to 7 bases. CDR3 in amino acids: CAWAGANTGELFF. CDR3 coding DNA: TGTGCCTGGGCTGGCGCGAACACCGGGGAGCTGTTTTTT.

Ten or more counts support this clonotype. The chain is built from TRBV28 and TRBJ1-5; tentative D call: TRBD1 (6 bases). The CDR3 length is 19 residues. Germline V lookup: CDR1 MDHEN, CDR2 SYDVKM. Trimming took off 2 bases at V and 4 bases at J, with 24 bases between the two ends. CDR3 sequence reads: CASSLRAWGSGQRNQPQHF. The CDR3 DNA is TGTGCCAGCAGTTTACGGGCATGGGGATCTGGACAGCGGAATCAGCCCCAGCATTTT.

Remarks on this clonotype: A read error may be the cause here, since a much bigger clone is one base away. The CDR3 DNA is TGCAGTGCTAGAGATCCGCAGGGTGGGGATACGCAGTGTTTT. It yields the protein CSARDPQGGDTQCF. V and J are TRBV20-1 and TRBJ2-3, with D possibly TRBD1 on 5 matching bases. This CDR3 is 14 amino acids long. Germline V gene sequence: CDR1 DFQATT, CDR2 SNEGSKA (reference sequence).

This clonotype was detected many times. The gene calls are TRBV7-2 and TRBJ1-2; 8 nucleotides align to TRBD1. Germline-derived CDR1 and CDR2 are SGHTA and FQGNSA. V trimming: 5 bases; J trimming: 6 bases; junction bases outside the gene matches: 8. There are 14 residues in the CDR3. The CDR3 region is CASSPQGAVDGYTF. As DNA, the CDR3 is TGTGCCAGCAGCCCGCAGGGGGCCGTTGATGGCTACACCTTC.

The sample holds many counts of this clonotype. The rearrangement links TRBV25-1 to TRBJ1-1; D not resolved. Germline V lookup: CDR1 MGHDK, CDR2 SYGVNS. Trimming stripped 3 bases from V and 1 base from J, with 9 bases between. The CDR3 totals 14 residues. The CDR3: CASSDLKGNTEAFF. CDR3 coding DNA: TGTGCCAGCAGTGATCTTAAGGGGAACACTGAAGCTTTCTTT.

This clonotype was counted between two and nine times. This rearrangement joins TRBV4-3 to TRBJ2-7, with TRBD1 matching over 7 bases. The germline V gene encodes CDR1 LGHNA and CDR2 YSLEER. V lost 1 base to trimming and J lost 3 bases; unmatched junction nucleotides: 6. The CDR3 length is 15 residues. The CDR3 DNA sequence: TGCGCCAGCAGCCAAGCCCGGACAGGACACTACGAGCAGTACTTC. Translating gives CASSQARTGHYEQYF.

At least ten counts were recorded for this clonotype. The chain couples TRBV5-8 to TRBJ1-5; no clear D. The V end lost 4 bases, the J end lost 4 bases, and 9 bases lay between the germline ends. Germline CDR1 reads SGHTS; CDR2 reads YDEGEE. CDR3 length: 13 residues. CDR3 DNA sequence: TGTGCCAGCAGCCCCCGGATTAATCAGCCCCAGCATTTT. Protein: CASSPRINQPQHF.

This clonotype was counted at least ten times. V and J are TRBV27 and TRBJ2-3; TRBD1 or TRBD2 may be the D gene (5 bases each). The CDR3 sequence is 13 residues long. Per germline, CDR1 MNHEY and CDR2 SMNVEV (reference sequence). Trimming removed 7 bases at V and 8 bases at J, with 16 bases between. As DNA, the CDR3 is TGTGCCAGCACTCAGGGTCGGGGTGGTACGCAGTATTTT. Translated: CASTQGRGGTQYF.

This clonotype was counted many times. The chain recombines TRBV12-3 or TRBV12-4 with TRBJ2-1; no clear D. This CDR3 has 15 residues. V was clipped by 3 bases and J by 2 bases, with 11 bases between them. The DNA for the CDR3 is TGTGCCAGCAGTTTTCAGTCCCCAACCTACAATGAGCAGTTCTTC. Protein sequence: CASSFQSPTYNEQFF.

V gene TRBV27 combines with J gene TRBJ1-3, with D unclear. Trimming left V 5 bases short and J 2 bases short, with 13 bases between. The CDR3 is 15 amino acids. Germline loops: CDR1 MNHEY, CDR2 SMNVEV (reference sequence). CDR3 DNA: TGTGCCAGCAGTCCTCTACAGCAACCTGGAAACACCATATATTTT. This gives the protein CASSPLQQPGNTIYF.

Comments on this clonotype: A much larger clone lies a single base off, so this may be a read error. The chain recombines TRBV11-2 with TRBJ2-3; D is possibly TRBD2 (7 bases). Germline CDR1 and CDR2: SGHAT and FQNNGV. This CDR3 has 14 amino acids. Trimming pared 11 bases from V and 3 bases from J, leaving 18 bases between. The CDR3 region has the DNA TGTGCCTGCAACGGGGGGCTGGAAACAGATACGCAGTATTTT. It encodes CACNGGLETDTQYF.

This clonotype was observed many times. The V and J genes are TRBV12-3 or TRBV12-4 and TRBJ2-7; D is possibly TRBD1 or TRBD2 (5 bases each). The V gene lost 5 bases and the J gene lost 5 bases, with 13 bases spanning the gap. CDR3 size: 13 residues. The CDR3 sequence is CASSTGTANEQYF. For the CDR3, the DNA is TGTGCCAGCAGTACCGGGACGGCTAACGAGCAGTACTTC.

This chain links TRBV5-1 with TRBJ1-2; TRBD1 matches at 7 bases. V lost 3 bases, J lost 4 bases, and 9 bases stayed unmatched. The CDR3 covers 15 residues. From germline, CDR1 is SGHRS and CDR2 YFSETQ. As DNA, the CDR3 is TGCGCCAGCAGCTCTGGAAGGGGGCCTGGCTATGGCTACACCTTC. Encoded protein: CASSSGRGPGYGYTF.

With respect to this clonotype: A read error is possible here, since a much larger clone lies one base away. The rearrangement links TRBV6-2 or TRBV6-3 to TRBJ2-7; D ambiguous. V lost 7 bases and J 3 bases, leaving 13 bases between the germline ends. The CDR3 extends over 13 amino acids. From germline, CDR1 is MNHEY and CDR2 SVGEGT. The CDR3: CASTWAFLYEQYF. In DNA, the CDR3 is TGTGCCAGCACCTGGGCATTCCTCTACGAGCAGTACTTC.

This clonotype was seen more than once but under ten times. A single base separates this from a much larger clone, so it may be a read error. The chain links TRBV24-1 to TRBJ2-5; TRBD1 aligns across 7 bases. Germline CDR1 KGHDR, CDR2 SFDVKD. This CDR3 contains 15 residues. The CDR3 sequence: CAARQGQASQETQYF. The CDR3 bases are TGTGCCGCCAGACAAGGACAGGCCAGCCAAGAGACCCAGTACTTC.

This clonotype was detected ten times or more. The chain employs TRBV7-3 and TRBJ2-1; 8 bases align to TRBD2. V was pared by 4 bases and J by 6 bases, with 11 bases of the junction left unmatched. CDR3 length: 16 amino acids. CDR1 is SGHTA and CDR2 is FQGTGA in the germline V gene. The DNA for the CDR3 is TGTGCCAGCAGCTCCCCAAGCGGGAGTATGGGCAATGAGCAGTTCTTC. It specifies CASSSPSGSMGNEQFF.

The gene calls are TRBV4-3 and TRBJ2-7, with D tentatively TRBD2 (6 bases). Germline values: CDR1 LGHNA, CDR2 YSLEER. V was cut by 0 bases and J by 4 bases, with 13 bases left in between. The length of the CDR3 is 15 residues. The CDR3: CASSQDMGGWYEQYF. The DNA of the CDR3 is TGCGCCAGCAGCCAAGATATGGGGGGATGGTACGAGCAGTACTTC.

Worth noting for this clonotype: A read error may be the cause here, since a much bigger clone is one base away. The chain links TRBV19 to TRBJ1-1, with D possibly TRBD1 on 5 matching bases. The CDR3 extends over 14 amino acids. Looked up from germline, CDR1 is LNHDA and CDR2 is SQIVND (reference sequence). V dropped 6 bases and J dropped 5 bases, with 16 bases sitting between them. CDR3 nucleotide sequence: TGTGCCAGTAGCCGGGGCTCCTTCCCAACTGAAGCTTTCTTT. This sequence encodes CASSRGSFPTEAFF.

This clonotype was seen many times. The chain carries TRBV6-5 and TRBJ2-7, with D uncertain. CDR1 and CDR2 from the germline V gene are MNHEY and SVGAGI. V gave up 0 bases and J gave up 6 bases, with 6 bases separating them. This CDR3 is 12 amino acids long. In DNA, the CDR3 is TGTGCCAGCAGTTACTCCTCTGGCGAGCAGTACTTC. This sequence encodes CASSYSSGEQYF.

The rearrangement links TRBV4-1 to TRBJ2-1, with 7 bases aligning to TRBD2. V shed 0 bases, J shed 4 bases, and the junction held 6 bases outside the gene matches. The CDR3 is 16 residues long. Germline V gene lookup returns CDR1 MGHRA and CDR2 YSYEKL. The CDR3 DNA reads as TGCGCCAGCAGCCAAGATTGGCTAGCGGTATACAATGAGCAGTTCTTC. Translation: CASSQDWLAVYNEQFF.

This clonotype has ten or more counts. The chain has TRBV19 and TRBJ1-5; D possibly corresponds to TRBD1 (5 bases). Trimming took 6 bases from V and 0 from J, leaving 15 bases between them. From germline, CDR1 is LNHDA and CDR2 SQIVND (reference sequence). The CDR3 extends over 16 amino acids. The CDR3, as DNA: TGTGCCAGTAGCCCTTCAGGGACCGCTAGCAATCAGCCCCAGCATTTT. It is translated as CASSPSGTASNQPQHF.

In its sample, this clonotype was seen a few times. The chain joins TRBV11-2 to TRBJ1-4, with TRBD1 identical over 10 bases. J was trimmed by 2 bases and V by 1 base; bases with no gene match: 4. Germline-derived CDR1 and CDR2 are SGHAT and FQNNGV. The CDR3 has 17 residues. CDR3 residues: CASSLADRGPTNEKLFF. In nucleotides, the CDR3 is TGTGCCAGCAGCTTAGCCGACAGGGGGCCGACTAATGAAAAACTGTTTTTT.

This clonotype was observed many times. The chain employs TRBV6-2 or TRBV6-3 and TRBJ1-2; D might be TRBD1 (6 bases). The CDR3 consists of 14 residues. Between the trimmed V and J ends, which lost 7 bases and 7 bases, there was a span of 19 bases. Germline V CDR1 and CDR2: MNHEY, SVGEGT. This chain's CDR3 is CASTPGVQGFGYTF. Written as DNA, the CDR3 is TGTGCCAGCACCCCTGGGGTACAGGGATTTGGCTACACCTTC.